This T cell receptor beta chain was recorded in a study of shared clonotypes between healthy human individuals. Points from the study as a whole: Shared across a few donors were approximately 5% of the naive CD4 clonotypes. Only blood samples were collected, and tissue repertoires likely differ. Deeper or shallower sequencing was expected to change how clonotypes are shared among donors.

Here immunoSEQ multiplex PCR was the method, and the copy in TCRdb shows in-frame clones only, minus some. There are some 2,000,000 clones in the sample; roughly 95% occur only once, and under 0.15% lies in the top ten. On this clone: No antigen is known for it.

CD4+ cells underwent separation, giving CD45RA+ naive and CD45RA-negative memory subsets. The source material was naive CD4+ T cells sorted from blood. Sample subset: CD45RA+ positively selected. This clonotype was sampled from a young man in good health.

CDR3 amino acids: CSSWTGGTGELFF. Written as DNA, the CDR3 is TGCAGCTCTTGGACAGGGGGCACCGGGGAGCTGTTTTTT. The chain couples TRBV29-1 to TRBJ2-2; the match to TRBD1 covers 10 bases. The junction had 4 bases not matched to a gene; V was cut back by 8 bases and J by 4 bases. There are 13 residues in the CDR3. Germline values: CDR1 SQVTM, CDR2 ANQGSEA.